These 30 T cell receptor beta chains came from one sample sequenced in a study of cytomegalovirus exposure and HLA in healthy donors. PCR was performed using 60 Vbeta and 13 Jbeta primers. Sequencing used immunoSEQ multiplex PCR; TCRdb keeps in-frame clones, though not all of them. The sample includes about 130,000 clones, about a sixth of them seen just once. Input material: PBMCs. These receptor sequences come from a female donor in good health and CMV-seropositive.

Only a few counts were recorded for this clone. Other DNA sequences of this sample code for an identical CDR3. J is TRBJ1-5 and V is TRBV7-2, with D uncertain. The CDR3 length is 13 residues. Germline-derived CDR1 and CDR2 are SGHTA and FQGNSA. V was pared by 2 bases and J by 4 bases, with 6 bases between. The CDR3 DNA reads as TGTGCCAGCAGCTTACGGGGTAATCAGCCCCAGCATTTT. This sequence encodes CASSLRGNQPQHF.

This clone was counted between two and nine times. This sequence joins TRBV6-5 and TRBJ1-2; 9 bases are shared with TRBD1. The length of the CDR3 is 14 residues. The germline gives CDR1 MNHEY, CDR2 SVGAGI. Losses at the gene ends were 2 bases for V and 3 bases for J; bases not matched to a gene: 1. Here the CDR3 DNA reads TGTGCCAGCAGTTACGGACAGGGGCACTATGGCTACACCTTC. Protein sequence: CASSYGQGHYGYTF.

In this sample, this clone turned up a few times. The chain carries TRBV5-1 and TRBJ1-1; TRBD1 agrees at 9 bases. The CDR3 runs to 16 residues. Germline CDR1 SGHRS, CDR2 YFSETQ. The ends lost 2 bases at V and 10 bases at J; junction bases unmatched: 15. The CDR3 DNA reads TGCGCCAGCAGCTTTGGACCCAGGACAGGGGCAGAGGGAGCTTTCTTT. This encodes CASSFGPRTGAEGAFF.

This clone showed up just a few times. The V call is TRBV6-6, the J call TRBJ1-1, with 9 bases lining up with TRBD1. V was pared by 4 bases and J by 1 base, with 1 base of the junction left unmatched. The germline V gene encodes CDR1 MNHNY and CDR2 SVGAGI (reference sequence). The CDR3 has 14 amino acids. CDR3 in amino acids: CASSSTGGNTEAFF. As DNA, the CDR3 is TGTGCCAGCAGTTCGACAGGGGGGAACACTGAAGCTTTCTTT.

The V gene is TRBV28, the J gene TRBJ2-7; 9 positions match TRBD1. This CDR3 is 16 amino acids long. V lost 5 bases to trimming and J lost 3 bases; unmatched junction nucleotides: 11. Germline V gene sequence: CDR1 MDHEN, CDR2 SYDVKM. CDR3 coding DNA: TGTGCCAGCAGTCCCAGGGACAGGGTGTCCAACTACGAGCAGTACTTC. It is translated as CASSPRDRVSNYEQYF.

This rearrangement joins TRBV7-9 to TRBJ2-7; D uncertain. The germline V gene encodes CDR1 SEHNR and CDR2 FQNEAQ (reference sequence). Deletions cut 1 base from V and 6 bases from J, with 7 bases between. The CDR3 loop spans 12 amino acids. DNA for the CDR3: TGTGCCAGCAGCTTAGACGGGTTCGAGCAGTACTTC. Translated: CASSLDGFEQYF.

The table lists this clone with a count of one. This chain links TRBV4-2 with TRBJ2-5; perhaps TRBD2 as D (6 bases). V lost 2 bases and J lost 2, with 21 bases in between. The CDR3 totals 18 residues. Per germline, CDR1 LGHNA and CDR2 YNFKEQ. The CDR3 loop reads CASSQRGDVAAPQETQYF. DNA of the CDR3: TGTGCCAGCAGCCAAAGAGGGGATGTAGCGGCGCCACAAGAGACCCAGTACTTC.

This clone occurred a few times. The chain uses TRBV5-6 and TRBJ2-5; TRBD1 agrees at 10 bases. From germline, CDR1 is SGHDT and CDR2 YYEEEE. This CDR3 has 14 amino acids. V was clipped by 6 bases and J by 5 bases; unmatched bases: 7. The CDR3 loop is CASNGGTGEETQYF. The CDR3 DNA reads as TGTGCCAGCAACGGTGGGACAGGGGAGGAGACCCAGTACTTC.

This clone came up a few times. The chain uses TRBV9 and TRBJ1-1, with 7 bases aligning to TRBD1. CDR1 and CDR2 (germline): SGDLS, YYNGEE. Trimming removed 3 bases from V and 1 base from J; junction bases left unmatched: 3. The CDR3 is 14 amino acids. CDR3: CASSAKGANTEAFF. Written as DNA, the CDR3 is TGTGCCAGCAGCGCAAAGGGGGCGAACACTGAAGCTTTCTTT. The full variable domain, rest sourced from reference TRBV9 and TRBJ1-1, is DSGVTQTPKHLITATGQRVTLRCSPRSGDLSVYWYQQSLDQGLQFLIQYYNGEERAKGNILERFSAQQFPDLHSELNLSSLELGDSALYFCASSAKGANTEAFFGQGTRLTVV.

V usage is TRBV2 and J usage is TRBJ1-2; a possible D gene is TRBD1 (5 bases). The ends were cut back, 6 bases at V and 4 bases at J, with 21 bases in the middle. Germline assignment: CDR1 SNHLY and CDR2 FYNNEI. The CDR3 has 16 residues. The CDR3 region has the DNA TGTGCCAGCAGGGAGTATGTGGTCCAAAGGGGCTATGGCTACACCTTC. Protein product: CASREYVVQRGYGYTF.

V is TRBV15 and J is TRBJ2-1, with 9 bases lining up with TRBD1. J lost 5 bases, V lost 1 base, and 6 bases had no gene match. The CDR3 spans 16 residues. The germline V gene has CDR1 LNHNV and CDR2 YYDKDF (reference sequence). Here the CDR3 reads CATSRAGTGTDNEQFF. As DNA, the CDR3 is TGTGCCACCAGCAGAGCCGGGACAGGGACCGACAATGAGCAGTTCTTC. The full variable domain, its missing parts supplied by reference TRBV15 and TRBJ2-1, is DAMVIQNPRYQVTQFGKPVTLSCSQTLNHNVMYWYQQKSSQAPKLLFHYYDKDFNNEADTPDNFQSRRPNTSFCFLDIRSPGLGDTAMYLCATSRAGTGTDNEQFFGPGTRLTVL.

This clone was observed a few times. CDR3 amino acids: CASSVLAGASNEQFF. CDR3 nucleotide sequence: TGTGCCAGCAGCGTACTAGCGGGAGCATCCAATGAGCAGTTCTTC. The rearrangement joins TRBV7-9 to TRBJ2-1; the match to TRBD2 covers 11 bases. This CDR3 comprises 15 residues. Unmatched junction bases numbered 6, after V lost 5 bases and J lost 6 bases. Looked up from germline, CDR1 is SEHNR and CDR2 is FQNEAQ (reference sequence).

This clone has more than one count but fewer than ten. This chain joins TRBV4-3 and TRBJ2-3; 12 positions agree with TRBD2. CDR3 length: 17 residues. V trimming: 3 bases; J trimming: 3 bases; junction bases outside the gene matches: 7. Germline CDR1 is LGHNA and CDR2 is YSLEER. CDR3 sequence (DNA): TGCGCCAGCAGCCAGGAACCTGGGACTAGCGGGACAGATACGCAGTATTTT. Amino acid sequence: CASSQEPGTSGTDTQYF.

The chain links TRBV7-8 to TRBJ1-5; TRBD1 is a possible D gene (6 bases). Per the germline V gene, CDR1 is SGHVS and CDR2 is FQNEAQ. V lost 1 base and J lost 7, with 14 bases in between. The CDR3 totals 15 residues. The CDR3 nucleotides read TGTGCCAGCAGCTTAGGACCCAGGGGCGAACAGCCCCAGCATTTT. Protein sequence: CASSLGPRGEQPQHF.

This clone came up a few times. The chain recombines TRBV7-9 with TRBJ2-2; TRBD1 might be the D (6 bases). Trimming cost V 8 bases and J 8 bases, with 18 bases left between them. CDR1 SEHNR and CDR2 FQNEAQ come from the germline V gene (reference sequence). CDR3 length: 14 amino acids. The CDR3 DNA follows: TGTGCCAGCGGGTTCGGGGCAGGGGCTGGGGAGCTGTTTTTT. Its protein product is CASGFGAGAGELFF.

This clone was seen more than once but under ten times. A junction boundary mismatches the germline segment, possibly from a read error. The same CDR3 is also encoded by other DNA sequences in this sample. V is TRBV6-5 and J is TRBJ1-1, with a possible D match to TRBD1 (5 bases). The CDR3 is made up of 15 amino acids. In germline, CDR1 is MNHEY, CDR2 SVGAGI. As DNA, the CDR3 is TGTGCCAGCAGTTACTCGAAACAGCGGGGCACTGAGGCTTTCTTT. This gives the protein CASSYSKQRGTEAFF.

This chain connects TRBV5-1 to TRBJ1-1; D perhaps matches TRBD1 (6 bases). The CDR3 contains 14 residues. The germline CDR1 and CDR2 sequences are SGHRS and YFSETQ. Trimming removed 2 bases at V and 1 base at J, with 9 bases between. The CDR3 sequence: CASSFETGNTEAFF. The CDR3 DNA is TGCGCCAGCAGCTTCGAGACAGGGAACACTGAAGCTTTCTTT.

This clone was seen more than once but under ten times. DNA of the CDR3: TGCGCCAGCAGCCAAGTTCGTGGAGGATCCTACGAGCAGTACTTC. Translation: CASSQVRGGSYEQYF. This chain joins TRBV4-3 and TRBJ2-7, with a possible D match to TRBD2 (5 bases). The CDR3 is 15 residues long. Deletions cut 1 base from V and 1 base from J, with 11 bases between. Germline V lookup: CDR1 LGHNA, CDR2 YSLEER.

This clone was observed a handful of times. The chain uses TRBV19 and TRBJ1-5; maybe TRBD1 (6 bases). The V gene's germline CDR1 is LNHDA and CDR2 SQIVND (reference sequence). The CDR3 is 13 amino acids. V gave up 4 bases and J gave up 3 bases, with 7 bases separating them. CDR3 sequence reads: CASSRTANQPQHF. The DNA for the CDR3 is TGTGCCAGTAGTAGGACAGCCAATCAGCCCCAGCATTTT.

The chain is built from TRBV30 and TRBJ1-2, with 10 bases fitting TRBD1. This CDR3 has 14 amino acids. Germline assignment: CDR1 GTSNPN and CDR2 SVGIG (reference sequence). Trimming cost V 7 bases and J 5 bases; bases outside gene matches: 10. CDR3 amino acids: CASLTGGRPYGYTF. CDR3 DNA: TGTGCCTCCCTGACAGGGGGCCGACCTTATGGCTACACCTTC.

V gene TRBV4-1 combines with J gene TRBJ1-2; 7 bases agree with TRBD1. Per germline, CDR1 MGHRA and CDR2 YSYEKL. The V gene end was trimmed by 0 bases and the J gene end by 5 bases; junction bases not matched to a gene: 6. The CDR3 has 15 amino acids. The CDR3 DNA is TGCGCCAGCAGCCAAGAGGTAGGGACAGCATATGGCTACACCTTC. This codes for CASSQEVGTAYGYTF.

The V gene is TRBV5-1, the J gene TRBJ2-7, with a weak D call TRBD2 (5 bases). V was clipped by 4 bases and J by 2 bases, with 10 bases between them. Germline CDR1 is SGHRS and CDR2 is YFSETQ. The CDR3 is 13 amino acids. The CDR3 coding sequence is TGCGCCAGCAGCCAAAACGGGGCCTACGAGCAGTACTTC. Translation gives CASSQNGAYEQYF.

The V and J genes are TRBV28 and TRBJ2-3, with D tentatively TRBD1 (5 bases). The CDR3 sequence is 15 residues long. V shed 2 bases and J shed 2 bases, with 11 bases lying between them. Germline assignment: CDR1 MDHEN and CDR2 SYDVKM. The CDR3 sequence: CASSLRGPYTDTQYF. Written as DNA, the CDR3 is TGTGCCAGCAGTTTAAGGGGCCCCTACACAGATACGCAGTATTTT.

With regard to this clone: The sample has other DNA sequences that encode this CDR3 too. This rearrangement joins TRBV13 to TRBJ2-7; 7 bases are a match to TRBD1. Germline V gene sequence: CDR1 PRHDT, CDR2 FYEKMQ (reference sequence). J gave up 3 bases and V 4 bases, and 15 bases lay outside the gene matches. The length of the CDR3 is 17 residues. CDR3 nucleotide sequence: TGTGCCAGCAGCTCTTACCGCAGGGGGTGGACCAGCTACGAGCAGTACTTC. Its translation: CASSSYRRGWTSYEQYF. The complete variable domain, with remaining parts taken from reference TRBV13 and TRBJ2-7, reads AAGVIQSPRHLIKEKRETATLKCYPIPRHDTVYWYQQGPGQDPQFLISFYEKMQSDKGSIPDRFSAQQFSDYHSELNMSSLELGDSALYFCASSSYRRGWTSYEQYFGPGTRLTVT.

The rearrangement joins TRBV9 to TRBJ2-3; no firm D call. The V gene lost 4 bases and the J gene lost 0 bases, with 15 bases spanning the gap. Germline V lookup: CDR1 SGDLS, CDR2 YYNGEE. The CDR3 sequence is 16 residues long. The CDR3 region is CASSPYRRSSTDTQYF. The CDR3 DNA reads as TGTGCCAGCAGCCCCTATCGGCGGAGTAGCACAGATACGCAGTATTTT.

V is TRBV2 and J is TRBJ2-7; TRBD2 is a possible D gene (6 bases). Trimming cost V 7 bases and J 3 bases, with 19 bases left between them. CDR1 is SNHLY and CDR2 is FYNNEI in the germline V gene. This CDR3 region has 15 residues. CDR3: CASTYFGSPDYEQYF. The CDR3 DNA reads TGTGCCAGCACCTACTTCGGGAGCCCCGACTACGAGCAGTACTTC.

There are a few counts of this clone. The chain has TRBV5-4 and TRBJ2-5; 8 nucleotides line up with TRBD1. Per germline, CDR1 SGHNT and CDR2 YYREEE (reference sequence). Trimming cost V 0 bases and J 2 bases; bases outside gene matches: 6. The CDR3 spans 16 residues. CDR3: CASSLAARTGQETQYF. The CDR3 DNA follows: TGTGCCAGCAGCTTGGCCGCTAGGACAGGGCAAGAGACCCAGTACTTC. Full variable domain (outside the CDR3, taken from reference TRBV5-4 and TRBJ2-5): ETGVTQSPTHLIKTRGQQVTLRCSSQSGHNTVSWYQQALGQGPQFIFQYYREEENGRGNFPPRFSGLQFPNYSSELNVNALELDDSALYLCASSLAARTGQETQYFGPGTRLLVL.

This clone was seen repeatedly, ten times or more. The chain carries TRBV7-9 and TRBJ1-1; D is uncertain. Looked up from germline, CDR1 is SEHNR and CDR2 is FQNEAQ (reference sequence). V lost 1 base and J lost 6, with 9 bases in between. The CDR3 length is 13 residues. CDR3 in amino acids: CASSLGRVAEAFF. Here the CDR3 DNA reads TGTGCCAGCAGCTTAGGTCGTGTTGCTGAAGCTTTCTTT.

This clone turned up a few times. The gene calls are TRBV18 and TRBJ2-7; D is perhaps TRBD1 (6 bases). The CDR3 length is 15 residues. Germline CDR1 reads KGHSH; CDR2 reads LQKENI. V lost 3 bases to trimming and J lost 3 bases, with 15 bases between them. The CDR3 sequence is CASSPGTPTYYEQYF. The CDR3 DNA reads TGTGCCAGCTCACCCGGGACACCTACTTACTACGAGCAGTACTTC. The full variable domain, its missing parts supplied by reference TRBV18 and TRBJ2-7, is NAGVMQNPRHLVRRRGQEARLRCSPMKGHSHVYWYRQLPEEGLKFMVYLQKENIIDESGMPKERFSAEFPKEGPSILRIQQVVRGDSAAYFCASSPGTPTYYEQYFGPGTRLTVT.

V usage is TRBV6-5 and J usage is TRBJ2-3; maybe TRBD1 (6 bases). The V end lost 4 bases, the J end lost 2 bases, and 10 bases lay between the germline ends. CDR1 and CDR2 from the germline V gene are MNHEY and SVGAGI. This CDR3 comprises 14 residues. The CDR3 nucleotides read TGTGCCAGCAGTTCTGGGGGCTACACAGATACGCAGTATTTT. This codes for CASSSGGYTDTQYF.